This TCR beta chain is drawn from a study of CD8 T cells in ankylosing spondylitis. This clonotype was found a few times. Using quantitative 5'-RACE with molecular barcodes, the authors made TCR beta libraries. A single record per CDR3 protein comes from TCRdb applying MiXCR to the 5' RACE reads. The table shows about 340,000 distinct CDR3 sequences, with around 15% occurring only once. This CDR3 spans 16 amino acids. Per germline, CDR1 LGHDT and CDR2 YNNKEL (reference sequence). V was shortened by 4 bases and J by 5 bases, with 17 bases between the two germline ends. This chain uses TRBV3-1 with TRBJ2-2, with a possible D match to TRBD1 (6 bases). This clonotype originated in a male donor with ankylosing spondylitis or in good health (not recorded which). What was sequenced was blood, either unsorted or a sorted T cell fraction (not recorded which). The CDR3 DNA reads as TGTGCCAGCAGCCCGTTGGCAGGGGCGTGGACCGGGGAGCTGTTTTTT. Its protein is CASSPLAGAWTGELFF.